This T cell receptor (beta chain) came from a study of T cell repertoires in cytomegalovirus infection. TCRdb reanalysed the reads using MiXCR and keeps one entry per CDR3 protein. The sample carries hundreds of thousands of distinct CDR3 sequences, 20% to 30% recorded once. This CDR3 spans 13 amino acids. V was cut by 8 bases and J by 3 bases, with 16 bases left in between. Germline V lookup: CDR1 SQVTM, CDR2 ANQGSEA. This clonotype was found a few times. V and J are TRBV29-1 and TRBJ1-1; D possibly corresponds to TRBD1 (5 bases). This receptor was taken from a human donor in good health (CMV status not recorded). Some clones in this sample may be carry-over from other donors' samples. Input material: CD8+ T cells from PBMCs. CDR3 region: CSSFPGTDTEAFF. CDR3 coding DNA: TGCAGCTCCTTTCCAGGGACGGACACTGAAGCTTTCTTT.